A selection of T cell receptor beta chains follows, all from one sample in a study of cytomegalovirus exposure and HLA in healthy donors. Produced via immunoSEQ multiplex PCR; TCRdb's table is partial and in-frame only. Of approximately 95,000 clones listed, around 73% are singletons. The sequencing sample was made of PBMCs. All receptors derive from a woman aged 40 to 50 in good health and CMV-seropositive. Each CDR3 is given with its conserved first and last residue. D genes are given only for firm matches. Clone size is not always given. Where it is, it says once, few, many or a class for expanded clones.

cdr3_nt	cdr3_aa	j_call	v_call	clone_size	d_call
TGTGCCACCTCGGAGCCAACTTACAATGAGCAGTTCTTC	CATSEPTYNEQFF	TRBJ2-1	TRBV6-6	-	-
TGTGCCAGCAACCGGGACAGTGGCTCCTACGAGCAGTACTTC	CASNRDSGSYEQYF	TRBJ2-7	TRBV2	-	TRBD1
TGTGCCAGCAGTTACTCGGGACAGAGAGAGCAGTACTTC	CASSYSGQREQYF	TRBJ2-7	TRBV6-5	-	TRBD1
TGTGCCAGCAGTTCTAGCGGCTCCTACAATGAGCAGTTCTTC	CASSSSGSYNEQFF	TRBJ2-1	TRBV27	once	TRBD2
TGCGCCAGCAGCCAAACTCTGAGCTCCTACAATGAGCAGTTCTTC	CASSQTLSSYNEQFF	TRBJ2-1	TRBV4-1	once	-
TGTGCCAGCAGCCCCCGCCAAGAATCACCGGGAGGGGAGCTGTTTTTT	CASSPRQESPGGELFF	TRBJ2-2	TRBV14	-	-
TGTGCCAGCAGCCCGGACAGGGGGACTGAAGCTTTCTTT	CASSPDRGTEAFF	TRBJ1-1	TRBV11-3	-	TRBD1
TGTGCCAGCAGCCTCGACAGGGACACTGAAGCTTTCTTT	CASSLDRDTEAFF	TRBJ1-1	TRBV5-4	-	TRBD1
TGTGCCTGGAGTGGGACAGGGATAGATGGCTACACCTTC	CAWSGTGIDGYTF	TRBJ1-2	TRBV30	-	TRBD1
TGCGCCAGCAGCCAAGGGCGGGGGACTAGCGGGATCCTACGTCGGTTCGAGCAGTACTTC	CASSQGRGTSGILRRFEQYF	TRBJ2-7	TRBV4-1	-	TRBD2